The sequence of this T cell receptor (beta chain) was determined in a study of shared clonotypes between healthy human individuals. The CDR3 contains 13 residues. In germline, CDR1 is MDHEN, CDR2 SYDVKM. V lost 3 bases and J 2 bases, leaving 8 bases between the germline ends. TCRdb's copy holds only in-frame clones and misses some; the assay was immunoSEQ multiplex PCR. Among roughly 2,300,000 clones, under 95% were seen once, and the ten largest hold 0.37%. To note about this clone: At the DNA level, this CDR3 is encoded by other sequences in the same sample as well.

The clonotype comes from a man in his late teens or twenties in good health. Some clones in this sample may be carry-over from other donors' samples. Specimen: naive CD4+ T cells from PBMCs. The subset is: CD45RA+ positively selected. The rearrangement links TRBV28 to TRBJ2-7, with a possible D match to TRBD1 (5 bases). CDR3 sequence (DNA): TGTGCCAGCAGTTTGGGGCAGACCTACGAGCAGTACTTC. Its protein product is CASSLGQTYEQYF.